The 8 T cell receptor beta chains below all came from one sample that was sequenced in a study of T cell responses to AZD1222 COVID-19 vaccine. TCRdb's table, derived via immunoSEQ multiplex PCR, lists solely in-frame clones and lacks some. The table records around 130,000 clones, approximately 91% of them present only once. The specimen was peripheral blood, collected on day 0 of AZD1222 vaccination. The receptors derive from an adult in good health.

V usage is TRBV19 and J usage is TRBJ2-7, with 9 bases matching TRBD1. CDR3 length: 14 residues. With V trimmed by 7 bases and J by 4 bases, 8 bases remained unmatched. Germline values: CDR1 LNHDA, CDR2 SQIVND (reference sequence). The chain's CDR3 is CASKPADRGYEQYF. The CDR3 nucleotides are TGTGCCAGTAAACCGGCGGACAGGGGATACGAGCAGTACTTC. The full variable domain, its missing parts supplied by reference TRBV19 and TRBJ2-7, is DGGITQSPKYLFRKEGQNVTLSCEQNLNHDAMYWYRQDPGQGLRLIYYSQIVNDFQKGDIAEGYSVSREKKESFPLTVTSAQKNPTAFYLCASKPADRGYEQYFGPGTRLTVT.

In DNA, the CDR3 is TGTGCCAGCAGTGACGGTGGTAATCAGCCCCAGCATTTT. This gives the protein CASSDGGNQPQHF. The rearrangement joins TRBV6-4 to TRBJ1-5, with unresolved D. Germline lookup yields CDR1 MRHNA and CDR2 SNTAGT. V dropped 2 bases and J dropped 4 bases, with 6 bases sitting between them. The CDR3 totals 13 residues.

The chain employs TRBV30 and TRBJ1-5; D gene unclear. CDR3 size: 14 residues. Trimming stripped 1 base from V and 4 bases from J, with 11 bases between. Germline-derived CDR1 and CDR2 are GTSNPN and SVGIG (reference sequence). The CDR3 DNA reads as TGTGCCTGGAGTGATCTCGGTACGAATCAGCCCCAGCATTTT. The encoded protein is CAWSDLGTNQPQHF.

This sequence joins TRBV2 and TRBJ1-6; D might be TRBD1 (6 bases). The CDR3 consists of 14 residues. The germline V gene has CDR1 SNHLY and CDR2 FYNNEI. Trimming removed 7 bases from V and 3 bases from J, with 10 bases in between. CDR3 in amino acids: CASTPDSYNSPLHF. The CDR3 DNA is TGTGCCAGCACCCCGGACAGCTATAATTCACCCCTCCACTTT.

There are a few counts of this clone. The CDR3 reads CSVAKTGEGYGYTF. CDR3 nucleotide sequence: TGCAGCGTGGCCAAGACAGGGGAGGGCTATGGCTACACCTTC. This chain links TRBV29-1 with TRBJ1-2; 8 nucleotides line up with TRBD1. The CDR3 has 14 amino acids. From germline, CDR1 is SQVTM and CDR2 ANQGSEA. Trimming removed 6 bases from V and 4 bases from J; junction bases left unmatched: 10.

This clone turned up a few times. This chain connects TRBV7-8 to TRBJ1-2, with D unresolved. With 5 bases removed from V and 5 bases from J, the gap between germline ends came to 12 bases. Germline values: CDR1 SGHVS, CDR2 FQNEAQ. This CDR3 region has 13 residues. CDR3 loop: CASSLRRIYGYTF. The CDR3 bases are TGTGCCAGCAGCCTCCGACGGATTTATGGCTACACCTTC.

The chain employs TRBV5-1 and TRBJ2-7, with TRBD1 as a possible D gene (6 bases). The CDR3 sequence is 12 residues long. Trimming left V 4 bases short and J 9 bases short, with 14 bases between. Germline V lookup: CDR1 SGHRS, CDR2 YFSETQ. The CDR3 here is CASSKTGFGQYF. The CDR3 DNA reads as TGCGCCAGCAGCAAGACAGGTTTCGGGCAGTACTTC.

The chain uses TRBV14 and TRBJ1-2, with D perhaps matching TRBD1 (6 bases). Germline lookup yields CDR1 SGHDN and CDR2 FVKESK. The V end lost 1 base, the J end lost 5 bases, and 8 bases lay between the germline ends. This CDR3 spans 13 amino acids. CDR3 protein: CASSQGTVYGYTF. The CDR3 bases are TGTGCCAGCAGCCAAGGGACAGTTTATGGCTACACCTTC. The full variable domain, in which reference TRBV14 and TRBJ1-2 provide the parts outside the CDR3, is EAGVTQFPSHSVIEKGQTVTLRCDPISGHDNLYWYRRVMGKEIKFLLHFVKESKQDESGMPNNRFLAERTGGTYSTLKVQPAELEDSGVYFCASSQGTVYGYTFGSGTRLTVV.